This T cell receptor beta chain was retrieved from a study of cytomegalovirus exposure and HLA in healthy donors. General study points: Fewer N-insertions than the roughly 670-donor mean were reportedly shown by an Asian-associated ancestry cluster in a later analysis. Accurate prediction of most subjects' HLA-A and HLA-B alleles from TCR beta sequences was reported.

With respect to this clone: The target antigen is unknown.

60 Vbeta and 13 Jbeta primers were used in PCR. Sequencing used immunoSEQ multiplex PCR; TCRdb keeps in-frame clones, though not all of them. The data contain a few hundred thousand clones, roughly 70% of them singletons. The CDR3 loop spans 12 amino acids. Germline lookup yields CDR1 SNHLY and CDR2 FYNNEI. Trimming at V came to 7 bases and at J to 8 bases, leaving 6 bases not matched to a gene. The chain recombines TRBV2 with TRBJ1-1; 8 positions agree with TRBD1. The sequencing sample was made of PBMCs. The clonotype comes from a female donor in good health and CMV-seronegative. The CDR3 here is CASKGQGPEAFF. CDR3 DNA: TGTGCCAGCAAAGGACAGGGCCCCGAAGCTTTCTTT. Variable domain in full (rest from reference TRBV2 and TRBJ1-1): EPEVTQTPSHQVTQMGQEVILRCVPISNHLYFYWYRQILGQKVEFLVSFYNNEISEKSEIFDDQFSVERPDGSNFTLKIRSTKLEDSAMYFCASKGQGPEAFFGQGTRLTVV.